These T cell receptor beta chains were read from a single sample in a study of vaccination effects on CD4 cells after COVID-19. These receptors lack a known antigen. Clones were sequenced by immunoSEQ multiplex PCR, and TCRdb holds only the in-frame ones, with some missing. The table includes approximately 61,000 clones, 60% to 75% detected once. This material consisted of CD4+ T cells from PBMCs cultured with HCoV-229E spike peptides, taken after COVID-19 vaccination. These receptors all come from a human donor who received a COVID-19 vaccine. CDR3s include the opening cysteine and the closing phenylalanine or tryptophan. A D gene is named only where the DNA matches it firmly. Size values are once, few and many counts, or a class for expanded clones, and some rows have none.

NA	TRBJ2-3	NA	TRBV4-1	CASSQVQRTDTQYF	TGCGCCAGCAGCCAAGTTCAACGCACAGATACGCAGTATTTT
NA	TRBJ1-6	NA	TRBV2	CASSDDSTYNSPLHF	TGTGCCAGCAGTGATGACAGTACCTATAATTCACCCCTCCACTTT
NA	TRBJ1-1	NA	TRBV7-3	CASSSTGRTEAFF	TGTGCCAGCAGCTCGACAGGTCGCACTGAAGCTTTCTTT
NA	TRBJ1-5	NA	TRBV3-1/TRBV3-2	CASSQDWGGNQPQHF	TGTGCCAGCAGCCAAGATTGGGGCGGTAATCAGCCCCAGCATTTT
NA	TRBJ2-1	NA	TRBV7-3	CASSLGFGSGGEQFF	NA
NA	TRBJ2-3	NA	TRBV4-2	CASSQGQWSTDTQYF	TGTGCCAGCAGCCAAGGGCAATGGAGCACAGATACGCAGTATTTT
NA	TRBJ2-3	NA	TRBV6-5	CASSRDLTDTQYF	TGTGCCAGCAGTAGGGATTTGACAGATACGCAGTATTTT
NA	TRBJ1-3	NA	TRBV20-1	CSASKETIYF	TGCAGTGCTAGCAAGGAGACCATATATTTT
NA	TRBJ1-2	NA	TRBV6-2/TRBV6-3	CASSGGYFLNGYTF	TGTGCCAGCAGTGGAGGGTACTTCTTGAATGGCTACACCTTC
NA	TRBJ2-1	NA	TRBV6-5	CASSYGWAGGGDEQFF	TGTGCCAGCAGTTACGGGTGGGCAGGGGGAGGCGATGAGCAGTTCTTC
NA	TRBJ2-3	NA	TRBV2	CASSPGTTDTQYF	TGTGCCAGCAGTCCCGGGACAACGGATACGCAGTATTTT
few	TRBJ2-3	TRBD2	TRBV4-2	CASSRTSGGATDTQYF	TGTGCCAGCAGCCGGACTAGCGGGGGGGCCACAGATACGCAGTATTTT
NA	TRBJ1-2	NA	TRBV24-1	CATSDTPGTANYGYTF	TGTGCCACCAGTGATACCCCCGGGACGGCTAACTATGGCTACACCTTC
NA	TRBJ2-5	TRBD2	TRBV5-4	CASSLIRGGDGETQYF	TGTGCCAGCAGTCTTATTCGGGGGGGCGACGGGGAGACCCAGTACTTC
NA	TRBJ2-1	NA	TRBV5-6	CASSLDGGPYNEQFF	TGTGCCAGCAGCTTAGACGGGGGGCCTTACAATGAGCAGTTCTTC
NA	TRBJ1-2	NA	TRBV6-5	CATYTSGAQNGYTF	TGTGCCACCTACACTTCGGGGGCCCAAAATGGCTACACCTTC
NA	TRBJ1-5	NA	TRBV27	CASSLLQGRQPQHF	TGTGCCAGCAGTTTATTACAGGGCAGGCAGCCCCAGCATTTT
few	TRBJ1-1	NA	TRBV18	CASSPRQNTEAFF	TGTGCCAGCTCACCACGGCAGAACACTGAAGCTTTCTTT
NA	TRBJ1-2	TRBD1	TRBV27	CASSWDRDYGYTF	TGTGCCAGCTCGTGGGACAGAGACTATGGCTACACCTTC
once	TRBJ1-3	NA	TRBV16	CASSQSAGHSGNTIYF	TGTGCCAGCAGCCAATCGGCGGGACACTCTGGAAACACCATATATTTT
NA	TRBJ2-5	NA	TRBV7-2	CASSWENRGGTQYF	TGTGCCAGCAGCTGGGAAAACAGGGGGGGGACCCAGTACTTC
NA	TRBJ1-2	NA	TRBV6-5	CASSYDSSGTYGYTF	TGTGCCAGCAGTTACGATTCGTCCGGGACTTATGGCTACACCTTC
NA	TRBJ1-2	NA	TRBV28	CASSFLRDYGYTF	TGTGCCAGCAGTTTCCTAAGGGACTATGGCTACACCTTC
NA	TRBJ1-6	TRBD1	TRBV7-2	CASSRGTGTYNSPLHF	TGTGCCAGCAGCCGGGGGACAGGGACTTATAATTCACCCCTCCACTTT
NA	TRBJ1-1	TRBD1	TRBV5-6	CASSGGGQQNTEAFF	TGTGCCAGCAGCGGGGGGGGACAGCAGAACACTGAAGCTTTCTTT
NA	TRBJ2-2	TRBD1	TRBV5-1	CASSPGDRGPGELFF	TGCGCCAGCAGCCCGGGGGACAGGGGGCCCGGGGAGCTGTTTTTT
NA	TRBJ2-5	NA	TRBV10-2	CASMEETQETQYF	TGCGCCAGCATGGAGGAGACACAAGAGACCCAGTACTTC
NA	TRBJ2-3	TRBD2	TRBV7-2	CASSLGPAGGNTDTQYF	TGTGCCAGCAGCTTAGGTCCAGCGGGGGGGAACACAGATACGCAGTATTTT
few	TRBJ1-1	NA	TRBV4-1	CASRKGVLAFF	TGCGCCAGCAGAAAAGGGGTTTTAGCTTTCTTT
NA	TRBJ2-6	TRBD1	TRBV2	CASRQGSGANVLTF	TGTGCCAGCAGACAGGGGTCCGGGGCCAACGTCCTGACTTTC
NA	TRBJ2-5	NA	TRBV7-2	CASSPRSEETQYF	TGTGCCAGCAGCCCCAGGTCCGAAGAGACCCAGTACTTC
NA	TRBJ1-4	NA	TRBV9	CASSPNSGRSEKLFF	TGTGCCAGCAGCCCCAATAGCGGGCGGAGTGAAAAACTGTTTTTT
NA	TRBJ1-2	NA	TRBV19	CASSVTGYGYTF	TGTGCCAGTAGTGTTACAGGGTACGGCTACACCTTC
few	TRBJ1-2	TRBD1	TRBV25-1	CASRDRVGYGYTF	TGTGCCAGCAGAGACAGGGTCGGCTATGGCTACACCTTC
few	TRBJ1-2	NA	TRBV28	CASSITNYGYTF	TGTGCCAGCAGTATAACTAACTATGGCTACACCTTC
few	TRBJ1-5	NA	TRBV6-1	CASSGTGSWASQPQHF	TGTGCCAGCAGTGGTACCGGGAGCTGGGCATCTCAGCCCCAGCATTTT
NA	TRBJ2-2	TRBD2	TRBV19	CASIPGLAGQANTGELFF	TGTGCCAGTATTCCGGGACTAGCGGGGCAAGCGAACACCGGGGAGCTGTTTTTT
NA	TRBJ1-2	TRBD1	TRBV29-1	CSVEPGQGDGYTF	TGCAGCGTAGAACCGGGACAGGGTGATGGCTACACCTTC
NA	TRBJ2-5	NA	TRBV7-3	CASSLGRSGTQYF	TGTGCCAGCAGCTTAGGGCGGTCAGGGACCCAGTACTTC
once	TRBJ2-2	TRBD2	TRBV19	CASSRGLAGGSNTGELFF	TGTGCCAGTAGTAGGGGACTAGCGGGGGGATCGAACACCGGGGAGCTGTTTTTT
NA	TRBJ2-5	NA	TRBV18	CASSPSGQETQYF	TGTGCCAGCTCACCGAGCGGGCAAGAGACCCAGTACTTC
NA	TRBJ1-6	NA	TRBV19	CASSPPERSYNSPLHF	TGTGCCAGTAGTCCACCCGAGAGATCCTATAATTCACCCCTCCACTTT
NA	TRBJ1-1	NA	TRBV9	CASSVQGTPQNTEAFF	TGTGCCAGCAGCGTACAGGGAACCCCTCAGAACACTGAAGCTTTCTTT
NA	TRBJ2-5	TRBD2	TRBV5-6	CASILWGASGGQETQYF	TGTGCCAGCATCCTTTGGGGGGCTAGCGGGGGCCAAGAGACCCAGTACTTC
once	TRBJ2-2	NA	TRBV30	CAWRRTGVVATGELFF	TGTGCCTGGAGGCGGACGGGCGTGGTAGCCACCGGGGAGCTGTTTTTT
few	TRBJ2-2	TRBD2	TRBV6-6	CASSLPRGGRFIGELFF	TGTGCCAGCAGTCTCCCCCGCGGGGGGCGGTTTATCGGGGAGCTGTTTTTT
NA	TRBJ2-1	TRBD1	TRBV2	CASSEEGQGYYEQFF	TGTGCCAGCAGTGAAGAGGGACAGGGTTATTATGAACAGTTCTTC
NA	TRBJ2-6	NA	TRBV14	CASSRGPLGGSGANVLTF	TGTGCCAGCAGCCGCGGCCCCCTCGGGGGTTCTGGGGCCAACGTCCTGACTTTC
NA	TRBJ2-3	NA	TRBV9	CASSPSAFSTDTQYF	TGTGCCAGCAGCCCGAGCGCCTTCAGCACAGATACGCAGTATTTT
NA	TRBJ2-6	NA	TRBV19	CASSIVKGRRLTSGANVLTF	TGTGCCAGTAGTATAGTAAAGGGCCGCCGGTTGACGTCTGGGGCCAACGTCCTGACTTTC
NA	TRBJ2-6	TRBD1	TRBV5-4	CASSLTRTGVGGANVLTF	TGTGCCAGCAGCTTGACTCGGACAGGGGTAGGAGGGGCCAACGTCCTGACTTTC
NA	TRBJ1-5	NA	TRBV6-5	CASKGGSGNQPQHF	TGTGCCAGCAAGGGGGGTTCTGGCAATCAGCCCCAGCATTTT
NA	TRBJ2-5	TRBD2	TRBV29-1	CSVEDTGGYQETQYF	TGCAGCGTTGAAGATACGGGGGGATACCAAGAGACCCAGTACTTC